This T cell receptor beta chain was sequenced in a study of blood T cell repertoires in COVID-19. This clone was found a few times. Repertoires were generated with immunoSEQ multiplex PCR, while TCRdb's copy carries only in-frame clones and drops some. Altogether 190,000 or so clones are present, about 80% being singletons, with the ten largest covering around 7.5%. Across about two dozen US areas, participants ranged in age from roughly 18 to 95 years. Cohort placement rested on clinical history that participants reported themselves. This TCR came from a man in his forties who had recovered from COVID-19. Sequenced sample: PBMCs or T cells enriched from blood (not recorded which).

The CDR3 loop is CASSPSYMTGNTIYF. The CDR3 DNA reads as TGTGCCAGCAGCCCCTCCTATATGACTGGAAACACCATATATTTT. The chain employs TRBV7-9 and TRBJ1-3; D is uncertain. CDR1 and CDR2 (germline): SEHNR, FQNEAQ (reference sequence). V was pared by 5 bases and J by 2 bases, with 13 bases between. This CDR3 spans 15 amino acids.